These 21 T cell receptor beta chains were all obtained from the same sample, sequenced in a study of cytomegalovirus exposure and HLA in healthy donors. This PCR relied on a set of 60 Vbeta primers and 13 Jbeta primers. The assay was immunoSEQ multiplex PCR, and TCRdb's table has in-frame clones only and misses some. The profile shows some 130,000 clones, almost 80% of them singletons. The source material was PBMCs. Receptors originate from a female donor in good health and CMV-seronegative.

The chain joins TRBV9 to TRBJ2-3, with a possible D match to TRBD2 (5 bases). V lost 5 bases to trimming and J lost 0 bases, with 10 bases between them. CDR3 length: 14 amino acids. Germline CDR1 and CDR2: SGDLS and YYNGEE. The CDR3 DNA reads TGTGCCAGCAGTAGGACTGGTAGCACAGATACGCAGTATTTT. Protein: CASSRTGSTDTQYF.

The V gene is TRBV4-3, the J gene TRBJ2-7; D call uncertain. The length of the CDR3 is 16 residues. Trimming left V 0 bases short and J 0 bases short, with 12 bases between. CDR1 and CDR2 (germline): LGHNA, YSLEER. CDR3 amino acids: CASSQEPGESSYEQYF. The CDR3 coding sequence is TGCGCCAGCAGCCAAGAGCCCGGTGAAAGCTCCTACGAGCAGTACTTC.

The chain recombines TRBV20-1 with TRBJ2-1; 9 positions match TRBD2. CDR1 and CDR2 (germline): DFQATT, SNEGSKA (reference sequence). V lost 7 bases and J lost 9; bases outside the gene matches: 4. This CDR3 comprises 11 residues. DNA of the CDR3: TGCAGTGGGCGGGGGGGGAGTGAGCAGTTCTTC. It specifies CSGRGGSEQFF.

This clone has a handful of counts. This rearrangement joins TRBV7-6 to TRBJ2-1; no clear D. Germline values: CDR1 SGHVS, CDR2 FNYEAQ. Trimming cost V 3 bases and J 8 bases, with 17 bases left between them. The CDR3 has 15 residues. CDR3 bases: TGTGCCAGCAGCTTGAGATCCACCTCTACCGATGAGCAGTTCTTC. Translating gives CASSLRSTSTDEQFF.

The chain combines TRBV9 with TRBJ1-2; D call uncertain. This CDR3 has 13 residues. V lost 0 bases and J 7 bases, leaving 10 bases between the germline ends. Germline assignment: CDR1 SGDLS and CDR2 YYNGEE. CDR3 sequence: CASSVGVEGGYTF. The DNA for the CDR3 is TGTGCCAGCAGCGTAGGGGTCGAGGGTGGCTACACCTTC. Looking up the rest from reference TRBV9 and TRBJ1-2 gives the full variable domain: DSGVTQTPKHLITATGQRVTLRCSPRSGDLSVYWYQQSLDQGLQFLIQYYNGEERAKGNILERFSAQQFPDLHSELNLSSLELGDSALYFCASSVGVEGGYTFGSGTRLTVV.

This chain links TRBV28 with TRBJ1-4, with 8 bases matching TRBD1. Germline CDR1 is MDHEN and CDR2 is SYDVKM. This CDR3 is 14 amino acids long. V lost 5 bases and J lost 6; bases outside the gene matches: 5. The CDR3 loop is CASSTGGVYEKLFF. The CDR3 DNA is TGTGCCAGCAGTACAGGGGGGGTTTATGAAAAACTGTTTTTT.

The chain uses TRBV7-3 and TRBJ2-1, with TRBD2 matching over 12 bases. This CDR3 spans 15 amino acids. Germline V CDR1 and CDR2: SGHTA, FQGTGA. V lost 4 bases and J lost 5; bases outside the gene matches: 3. CDR3 in DNA: TGTGCCAGCAGCTCCCGACTAGCGGGAGACAATGAGCAGTTCTTC. This encodes CASSSRLAGDNEQFF.

This chain links TRBV5-1 with TRBJ2-3; perhaps TRBD1 as D (6 bases). Deletions cut 0 bases from V and 4 bases from J, with 6 bases between. Looked up from germline, CDR1 is SGHRS and CDR2 is YFSETQ. There are 13 residues in the CDR3. The CDR3 here is CASSLEGADTQYF. The CDR3 DNA is TGCGCCAGCAGCTTGGAGGGGGCAGATACGCAGTATTTT.

The chain uses TRBV30 and TRBJ2-3; unclear D gene. V shed 2 bases and J shed 2 bases, with 17 bases lying between them. This CDR3 is built from 16 residues. Germline V gene lookup returns CDR1 GTSNPN and CDR2 SVGIG (reference sequence). CDR3 loop: CAWSLGGAHPTDTQYF. As DNA, the CDR3 is TGTGCCTGGAGTTTAGGCGGAGCTCATCCCACAGATACGCAGTATTTT.

The V call is TRBV4-3, the J call TRBJ2-2, with D possibly matching TRBD2 (7 bases). CDR1 and CDR2 from the germline V gene are LGHNA and YSLEER. Trimming removed 0 bases from V and 7 bases from J, with 12 bases in between. The CDR3 is made up of 15 amino acids. CDR3 coding DNA: TGCGCCAGCAGCCAAGAGGGGGGGGGCCGCGGGGAGCTGTTTTTT. It codes for CASSQEGGGRGELFF.

The rearrangement links TRBV5-4 to TRBJ1-2; 7 positions agree with TRBD1. The CDR3 extends over 15 amino acids. Germline CDR1 and CDR2: SGHNT and YYREEE (reference sequence). The junction had 9 bases not matched to a gene; V was cut back by 6 bases and J by 1 base. The CDR3 here is CASTSGQENNYGYTF. The CDR3 DNA reads TGTGCCAGCACCTCAGGACAGGAGAATAACTATGGCTACACCTTC. Complete variable domain (other parts from reference TRBV5-4 and TRBJ1-2): ETGVTQSPTHLIKTRGQQVTLRCSSQSGHNTVSWYQQALGQGPQFIFQYYREEENGRGNFPPRFSGLQFPNYSSELNVNALELDDSALYLCASTSGQENNYGYTFGSGTRLTVV.

The CDR3 reads CASSQYSAEVASYEQYF. The CDR3 DNA is TGTGCCAGCAGCCAGTACTCGGCAGAGGTGGCCTCCTACGAGCAGTACTTC. The chain links TRBV14 to TRBJ2-7; no clear D. The CDR3 length is 17 residues. Trimming removed 3 bases from V and 0 bases from J, with 18 bases in between. Germline lookup yields CDR1 SGHDN and CDR2 FVKESK.

V usage is TRBV6-4 and J usage is TRBJ2-1; 9 bases align to TRBD2. After removal of 0 bases from V and 8 bases from J, the junction contained 11 bases not matched to a gene. CDR1 is MRHNA, CDR2 SNTAGT, per germline. The CDR3 is 17 amino acids. This CDR3 is CASSDSKGGRAMDEQFF. Here the CDR3 DNA reads TGTGCCAGCAGTGACTCTAAGGGCGGGAGGGCCATGGATGAGCAGTTCTTC.

The chain links TRBV5-4 to TRBJ2-1, with TRBD2 matching over 14 bases. V dropped 5 bases and J dropped 6; count of bases not matched to a gene: 7. Germline CDR1 and CDR2: SGHNT and YYREEE (reference sequence). This CDR3 is built from 16 residues. The CDR3 nucleotides are TGTGCCAGCAGTACCGGACTAGCGGGAGGAGGCAATGAGCAGTTCTTC. Protein product: CASSTGLAGGGNEQFF.

In this sample, this clone turned up a few times. Other DNA sequences in this specimen translate into the identical CDR3. The rearrangement links TRBV6-1 to TRBJ2-7; 11 positions match TRBD2. The germline V gene encodes CDR1 MNHNS and CDR2 SASEGT. The CDR3 has 15 residues. V lost 1 base to trimming and J lost 1 base; unmatched junction nucleotides: 0. CDR3 DNA: TGTGCCAGCAGTGAAGGGACTAGCGGGTCCTACGAGCAGTACTTC. Translating it yields CASSEGTSGSYEQYF.

The chain employs TRBV6-6 and TRBJ2-2, with D perhaps matching TRBD2 (6 bases). V lost 6 bases to trimming and J lost 3 bases, with 11 bases between them. This CDR3 region has 14 residues. Germline V CDR1 and CDR2: MNHNY, SVGAGI (reference sequence). CDR3 sequence: CASSPRLDTGELFF. The CDR3 DNA reads as TGTGCCAGCAGCCCCCGACTAGACACCGGGGAGCTGTTTTTT.

This rearrangement joins TRBV7-9 to TRBJ2-5, with 7 nucleotides matching TRBD1. Germline V gene lookup returns CDR1 SEHNR and CDR2 FQNEAQ (reference sequence). The CDR3 contains 14 residues. Trimming at V came to 5 bases and at J to 1 base, leaving 4 bases not matched to a gene. The CDR3 DNA is TGTGCCAGCAGCCCCGGGACAGTCCAAGAGACCCAGTACTTC. This sequence encodes CASSPGTVQETQYF.

The chain uses TRBV5-1 and TRBJ1-1, with D tentatively TRBD1 (6 bases). Trimming removed 4 bases at V and 8 bases at J, with 24 bases between. CDR1 SGHRS and CDR2 YFSETQ come from the germline V gene. The CDR3 runs 16 residues. CDR3 nucleotide sequence: TGCGCCAGCAGCCAAGAAGGCCGGGGGGCCAAGGGAGAAGCTTTCTTT. The encoded protein is CASSQEGRGAKGEAFF.

The chain uses TRBV28 and TRBJ2-1; 13 bases are shared with TRBD2. The germline gives CDR1 MDHEN, CDR2 SYDVKM. This CDR3 has 15 amino acids. The V segment lost 6 bases and the J segment 4 bases; nucleotides outside the gene matches: 3. Here the CDR3 reads CASRTGLAGYNEQFF. The CDR3 DNA sequence: TGTGCCAGCAGAACGGGACTAGCGGGGTACAATGAGCAGTTCTTC.

The genes are TRBV7-8 and TRBJ2-5, with 7 bases fitting TRBD1. CDR3 length: 13 residues. CDR1 SGHVS and CDR2 FQNEAQ come from the germline V gene. V lost 3 bases to trimming and J lost 4 bases; unmatched junction nucleotides: 2. This CDR3 reads CASSLTGPETQYF. The CDR3 DNA follows: TGTGCCAGCAGCTTGACAGGGCCAGAGACCCAGTACTTC. The whole variable domain, filled in from reference TRBV7-8 and TRBJ2-5, reads GAGVSQSPRYKVAKRGQDVALRCDPISGHVSLFWYQQALGQGPEFLTYFQNEAQLDKSGLPSDRFFAERPEGSVSTLKIQRTQQEDSAVYLCASSLTGPETQYFGPGTRLLVL.

The chain joins TRBV10-3 to TRBJ2-3; 7 bases map to TRBD1. This CDR3 has 15 residues. After removal of 4 bases from V and 5 bases from J, the junction contained 9 bases not matched to a gene. CDR1 is ENHRY, CDR2 SYGVKD, per germline. CDR3 protein: CAISGAGGFGDTQYF. For the CDR3, the DNA is TGTGCCATCAGTGGGGCAGGGGGTTTTGGAGATACGCAGTATTTT.